This TCR beta chain stems from a study of cytomegalovirus exposure and HLA in healthy donors. A multiplex PCR was run with 60 Vbeta primers and 13 Jbeta primers. The assay was immunoSEQ multiplex PCR, and TCRdb's table has in-frame clones only and misses some. The sample yields about 25,000 clones, of which the top ten take up 15% to 20%. Findings and caveats of the study: The number of N-insertions in an Asian-associated ancestry cluster was reportedly below the 666-donor mean in a later analysis. Associated with cytomegalovirus, according to the listing, were 170 or so TCR beta chains.

As for this clone: The antigen is undetermined.

The CDR3 is 13 residues long. J lost 4 bases, V lost 6 bases, and 5 bases had no gene match. CDR1 MDHEN and CDR2 SYDVKM come from the germline V gene. The chain uses TRBV28 and TRBJ1-2; 7 bases fit TRBD1. The material sequenced was PBMCs. The source is a male donor in good health and CMV-seropositive. CDR3 loop: CASRIQGSYGYTF. CDR3 coding DNA: TGTGCCAGCAGGATACAGGGGAGCTATGGCTACACCTTC.